Below, one T cell receptor (beta chain) is given with its context. The method was immunoSEQ multiplex PCR; TCRdb's version includes in-frame clones alone and lacks a portion of them. The table lists 300,000 to 400,000 clones, around four fifths of them singletons, with under 3% in the top ten. The data belong to a study of blood T cell repertoires in COVID-19. Study background: COVID-19 samples from acute and convalescent phases originated in the United States, Italy and Spain.

The CDR3 spans 12 residues. Trimming removed 6 bases from V and 3 bases from J, with 9 bases in between. Germline CDR1 MNHEY, CDR2 SVGEGT. The J gene is TRBJ2-7, the V gene TRBV6-2 or TRBV6-3; D is possibly TRBD1 (5 bases). This receptor was identified in a man aged 25 to 40 with active or convalescent COVID-19. Specimen: peripheral blood. CDR3 in amino acids: CASSETVYEQYF. DNA for the CDR3: TGTGCCAGCAGCGAGACAGTCTACGAGCAGTACTTC.